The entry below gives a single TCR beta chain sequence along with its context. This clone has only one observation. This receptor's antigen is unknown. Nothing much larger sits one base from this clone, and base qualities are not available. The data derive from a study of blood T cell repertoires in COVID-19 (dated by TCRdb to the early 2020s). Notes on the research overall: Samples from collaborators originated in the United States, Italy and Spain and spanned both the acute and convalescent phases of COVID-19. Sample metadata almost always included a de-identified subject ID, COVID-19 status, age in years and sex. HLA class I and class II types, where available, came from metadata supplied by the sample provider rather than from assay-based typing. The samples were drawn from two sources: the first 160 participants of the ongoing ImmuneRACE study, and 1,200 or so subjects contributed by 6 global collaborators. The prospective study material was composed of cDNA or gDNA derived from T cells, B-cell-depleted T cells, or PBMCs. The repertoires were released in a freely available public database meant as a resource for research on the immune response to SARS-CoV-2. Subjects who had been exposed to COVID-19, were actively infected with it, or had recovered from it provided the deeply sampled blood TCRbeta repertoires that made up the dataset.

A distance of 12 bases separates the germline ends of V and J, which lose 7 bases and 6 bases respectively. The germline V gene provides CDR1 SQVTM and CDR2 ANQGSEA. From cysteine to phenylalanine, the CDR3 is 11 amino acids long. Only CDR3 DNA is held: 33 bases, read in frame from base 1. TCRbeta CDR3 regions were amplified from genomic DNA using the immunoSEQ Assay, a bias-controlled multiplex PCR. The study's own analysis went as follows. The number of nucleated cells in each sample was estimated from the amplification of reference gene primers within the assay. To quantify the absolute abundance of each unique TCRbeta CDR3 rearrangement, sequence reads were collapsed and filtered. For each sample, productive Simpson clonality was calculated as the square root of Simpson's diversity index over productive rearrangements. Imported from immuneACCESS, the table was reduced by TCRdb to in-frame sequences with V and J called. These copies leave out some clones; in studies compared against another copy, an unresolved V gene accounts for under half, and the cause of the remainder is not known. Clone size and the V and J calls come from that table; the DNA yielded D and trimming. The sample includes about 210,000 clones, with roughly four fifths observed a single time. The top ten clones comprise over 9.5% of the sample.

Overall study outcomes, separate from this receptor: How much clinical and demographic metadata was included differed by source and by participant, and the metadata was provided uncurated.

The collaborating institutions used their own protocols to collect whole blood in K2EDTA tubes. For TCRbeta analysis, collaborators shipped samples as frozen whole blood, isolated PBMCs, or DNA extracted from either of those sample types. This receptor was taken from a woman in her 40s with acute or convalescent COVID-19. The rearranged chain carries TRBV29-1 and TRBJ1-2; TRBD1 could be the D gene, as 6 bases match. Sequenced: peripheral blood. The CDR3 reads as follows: CSAEGGHGYTF. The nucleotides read TGCAGCGCCGAGGGGGGGCATGGCTACACCTTC.